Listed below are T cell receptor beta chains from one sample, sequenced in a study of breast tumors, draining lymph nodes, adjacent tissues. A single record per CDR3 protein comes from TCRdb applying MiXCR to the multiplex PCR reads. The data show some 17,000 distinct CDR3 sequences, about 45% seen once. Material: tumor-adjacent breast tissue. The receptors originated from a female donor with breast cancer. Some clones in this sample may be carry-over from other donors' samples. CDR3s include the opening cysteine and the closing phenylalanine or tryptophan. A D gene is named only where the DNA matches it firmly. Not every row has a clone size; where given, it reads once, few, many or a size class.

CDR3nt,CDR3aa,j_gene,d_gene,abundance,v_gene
TGTGCCAGCAGATCTAGCGGGGGATATGATAATGAGCAGTTCTTC,CASRSSGGYDNEQFF,TRBJ2-1,TRBD2,NA,TRBV6-5
TGTGCCAGCAGCCCAGGGACAGGAGAAACCTATGGCTACACCTTC,CASSPGTGETYGYTF,TRBJ1-2,TRBD1,NA,TRBV7-2
TGTGCCAGCAGCTCTCGACAGGGTAACTATGGCTACACCTTC,CASSSRQGNYGYTF,TRBJ1-2,TRBD1,many,TRBV5-4
TGCGCCAGCAGCTTAACAGGGGGCAGGACTGAAGCTTTCTTT,CASSLTGGRTEAFF,TRBJ1-1,TRBD1,many,TRBV5-1
TGTGCCAGCAGTCGCTTTCGGGGCTCCGGGGAGCTGTTTTTT,CASSRFRGSGELFF,TRBJ2-2,NA,many,TRBV6-2/TRBV6-3
TGCAGTGCTAGAGATCACATAGGTGCCACAGATACGCAGTATTTT,CSARDHIGATDTQYF,TRBJ2-3,NA,few,TRBV20-1
TGTGCCAGCACCAAGGACAGTTTGGACGAGCAGTACTTC,CASTKDSLDEQYF,TRBJ2-7,NA,many,TRBV28
TGCAGCGTTGAAGATAGCCTATCTTACAATGAGCAGTTCTTC,CSVEDSLSYNEQFF,TRBJ2-1,NA,NA,TRBV29-1
TGCAGTGCTAGTCAAGCGGGAGGGACAGATACGCAGTATTTT,CSASQAGGTDTQYF,TRBJ2-3,TRBD2,many,TRBV20-1
TGTGCCTGGAGTGCGGGACGGAGGAATTCACCCCTCCACTTT,CAWSAGRRNSPLHF,TRBJ1-6,NA,many,TRBV30
TGTGCCAGCAGTTTATCGCCCGGGACAGGGGGTTACGAGCAGTACTTC,CASSLSPGTGGYEQYF,TRBJ2-7,TRBD1,medium-sized,TRBV7-2
TGTGCCAGTAGTACGCAGGGATTTACTGAAGCTTTCTTT,CASSTQGFTEAFF,TRBJ1-1,NA,many,TRBV19
TGTGCCAGCAGTGAAATAGGGGGCCCAGATACGCAGTATTTT,CASSEIGGPDTQYF,TRBJ2-3,TRBD1,many,TRBV6-1
TGTGCCACCAGCAGCCAGGCTGGGTTGGGTAATTCACCCCTCCACTTT,CATSSQAGLGNSPLHF,TRBJ1-6,NA,few,TRBV15
TGTGCCAGCAGTCACTCCGGGACTAGCGTAACCTACGAGCAGTACTTC,CASSHSGTSVTYEQYF,TRBJ2-7,TRBD2,NA,TRBV6-5
TGTGCCAGCAGTGTCAGGGGGGGAACGCAGTATTTT,CASSVRGGTQYF,TRBJ2-3,NA,medium-sized,TRBV2
TGTGCTAGTGGTTCTAGCGTACAAATCACAGATACGCAGTATTTT,CASGSSVQITDTQYF,TRBJ2-3,NA,many,TRBV12-5
TGCGCCAGCAGCGACATCCCGGGGACCCAGTACTTC,CASSDIPGTQYF,TRBJ2-5,NA,NA,TRBV4-1
TGTGCCAGCTCACCATCGATGAACACTGAAGCTTTCTTT,CASSPSMNTEAFF,TRBJ1-1,NA,few,TRBV18
TGCGCCAGCAGGGGCGGACAGGGTCTAAACACCGGGGAGCTGTTTTTT,CASRGGQGLNTGELFF,TRBJ2-2,TRBD1,medium-sized,TRBV10-2
TGTGCCAGCTTTAGGAGCCACACAGATACGCAGTATTTT,CASFRSHTDTQYF,TRBJ2-3,NA,many,TRBV2
TGTGCCAGCAGTGCCCCGCGGGGGGCCCGAGATACGCAGTATTTT,CASSAPRGARDTQYF,TRBJ2-3,TRBD2,many,TRBV14
TGTGCGGGGCTCGGGGGCCGTGACCAAGAGACCCAGTACTTC,CAGLGGRDQETQYF,TRBJ2-5,NA,NA,TRBV11-3
TGTGCCAGCAGTTGGCTAGCGGGAGGGATCACAGATACGCAGTATTTT,CASSWLAGGITDTQYF,TRBJ2-3,TRBD2,NA,TRBV12-3/TRBV12-4
TGTGCCAGCAGCGTTACACTAAGCTCCTACAATGAGCAGTTCTTC,CASSVTLSSYNEQFF,TRBJ2-1,NA,NA,TRBV7-6
TGTGCCAGCAGCCCCTGGACAGGGGAGTATAGGGAGCAGTTCTTC,CASSPWTGEYREQFF,TRBJ2-1,TRBD1,large,TRBV6-5
TGTGCCATCAGAGGAGTGGGGGCCTCCTACGAGCAGTACTTC,CAIRGVGASYEQYF,TRBJ2-7,NA,once,TRBV10-3
TGTGCCAGCAGCTTAGCGGGGGGGTTGGACAATGAGCAGTTCTTC,CASSLAGGLDNEQFF,TRBJ2-1,TRBD2,NA,TRBV7-6